This T cell receptor beta chain was profiled in a study of T cell repertoires in cytomegalovirus infection. Study as a whole: Indications of both CMV infection and matching HLA type were provided by public TCR beta signatures. Overall study results and limits: The ex vivo response showed dominance by HLA-C-restricted CMV-specific TCR beta clonotypes.

This clonotype was observed a few times. As yet, its antigen is unknown. Germline V CDR1 and CDR2: LGHDT, YNNKEL (reference sequence). This CDR3 spans 12 amino acids. The V end lost 3 bases, the J end lost 7 bases, and 6 bases lay between the germline ends. One entry per CDR3 protein results from TCRdb running MiXCR on the reads. This table has over 250,000 distinct CDR3 sequences, less than 25% appearing once. The clonotype was recovered from a human donor in good health (CMV status not recorded). Some clones in this sample may be carry-over from other donors' samples. V gene TRBV3-1 combines with J gene TRBJ2-2, with D uncertain. Sequencing used cultured PBMCs, obtained from culture after CMV antigen stimulation. DNA of the CDR3: TGTGCCAGCAGCCAGACAAACGGGGAGCTGTTTTTT. Translated: CASSQTNGELFF.